These 7 T cell receptor beta chains share one sample of origin, sequenced in a study of blood T cell repertoires in COVID-19. Measured with immunoSEQ multiplex PCR; TCRdb has only the in-frame clones, and not every one. Of about 260,000 clones listed, about 88% are singletons. What was sequenced was peripheral blood. These receptors originate from a man aged 25 to 40 with active or convalescent COVID-19.

This rearrangement joins TRBV5-5 to TRBJ1-4, with 9 nucleotides matching TRBD1. Germline V lookup: CDR1 SGHKS, CDR2 YYEKEE (reference sequence). The V and J ends lost 1 base and 5 bases, in that order; junction bases with no gene match: 9. This CDR3 has 17 amino acids. The CDR3 nucleotides are TGTGCCAGCAGCTTGTACAGGGGGCGCGTGCCGAATGAAAAACTGTTTTTT. Translating it yields CASSLYRGRVPNEKLFF.

V is TRBV5-1 and J is TRBJ2-2, with D perhaps matching TRBD1 (5 bases). CDR3 length: 16 residues. CDR1 and CDR2 (germline): SGHRS, YFSETQ. Between the trimmed V and J ends, which lost 5 bases and 0 bases, there was a span of 14 bases. CDR3 loop: CASRSQGLANTGELFF. The CDR3 DNA reads TGCGCCAGCAGAAGTCAGGGTCTCGCGAACACCGGGGAGCTGTTTTTT.

The gene calls are TRBV2 and TRBJ2-1, with a possible D match to TRBD2 (6 bases). The CDR3 has 13 amino acids. V was shortened by 8 bases and J by 7 bases, with 15 bases between the two germline ends. Germline V gene data show CDR1 as SNHLY and CDR2 as FYNNEI. DNA for the CDR3: TGTGCCAGCCGAGTCCGGACTACTAATGAGCAGTTCTTC. Translated: CASRVRTTNEQFF.

This rearrangement joins TRBV18 to TRBJ2-2, with a tentative D call TRBD2 (5 bases). Trimming removed 0 bases at V and 4 bases at J, with 12 bases between. The CDR3 is made up of 16 amino acids. Germline assignment: CDR1 KGHSH and CDR2 LQKENI. CDR3 nucleotide sequence: TGTGCCAGCTCACCACCGATCCAGGCGGGCACCGGGGAGCTGTTTTTT. It yields the protein CASSPPIQAGTGELFF. The variable domain in full, with the rest retrieved from reference TRBV18 and TRBJ2-2, is NAGVMQNPRHLVRRRGQEARLRCSPMKGHSHVYWYRQLPEEGLKFMVYLQKENIIDESGMPKERFSAEFPKEGPSILRIQQVVRGDSAAYFCASSPPIQAGTGELFFGEGSRLTVL.

V usage is TRBV9 and J usage is TRBJ2-7, with 7 bases aligning to TRBD2. The CDR3 has 12 amino acids. Trimming at V came to 4 bases and at J to 10 bases, leaving 8 bases not matched to a gene. Germline V gene lookup returns CDR1 SGDLS and CDR2 YYNGEE. The DNA for the CDR3 is TGTGCCAGCAGCCTCCGTGGGGGGGTACAGTACTTC. This sequence encodes CASSLRGGVQYF. Complete variable domain (other parts from reference TRBV9 and TRBJ2-7): DSGVTQTPKHLITATGQRVTLRCSPRSGDLSVYWYQQSLDQGLQFLIQYYNGEERAKGNILERFSAQQFPDLHSELNLSSLELGDSALYFCASSLRGGVQYFGPGTRLTVT.

This clone was counted between two and nine times. This rearrangement joins TRBV7-8 to TRBJ1-5; weak D call: TRBD1 (5 bases). The CDR3 extends over 18 amino acids. V was clipped by 2 bases and J by 4 bases, with 21 bases between them. Germline V gene lookup returns CDR1 SGHVS and CDR2 FQNEAQ. The DNA of the CDR3 is TGTGCCAGCAGCTTAAGTCCGGTGGGGGGGGAATCAAATCAGCCCCAGCATTTT. Protein sequence: CASSLSPVGGESNQPQHF.

The chain carries TRBV5-6 and TRBJ1-2; 9 nucleotides line up with TRBD1. The CDR3 length is 16 residues. The germline V gene encodes CDR1 SGHDT and CDR2 YYEEEE. Trimming at V came to 0 bases and at J to 8 bases, leaving 11 bases not matched to a gene. CDR3 sequence reads: CASSLDGTGNSVGYTF. The CDR3 bases are TGTGCCAGCAGCTTGGATGGGACAGGGAATTCTGTGGGCTACACCTTC.